The following is a T cell receptor (beta chain) sequence with its context. These data originate in a study of blood T cell repertoires in COVID-19. In germline, CDR1 is SGDLS, CDR2 YYNGEE. The J segment lost 3 bases and the V segment lost 4 bases, leaving 6 bases of the junction unmatched. This CDR3 is built from 16 residues. Here immunoSEQ multiplex PCR was the method, and the copy in TCRdb shows in-frame clones only, minus some. The sample has tens of thousands of clones; almost 90% are singletons. Sequencing was done on a sample of peripheral blood. This sequence joins TRBV9 and TRBJ2-1; the match to TRBD2 covers 11 bases. This TCR derives from a woman between 45 and 65 years old with active or convalescent COVID-19. The CDR3 loop is CASSSPGTSGYNEQFF. CDR3 coding DNA: TGTGCCAGCAGCTCTCCCGGGACTAGCGGCTACAATGAGCAGTTCTTC.